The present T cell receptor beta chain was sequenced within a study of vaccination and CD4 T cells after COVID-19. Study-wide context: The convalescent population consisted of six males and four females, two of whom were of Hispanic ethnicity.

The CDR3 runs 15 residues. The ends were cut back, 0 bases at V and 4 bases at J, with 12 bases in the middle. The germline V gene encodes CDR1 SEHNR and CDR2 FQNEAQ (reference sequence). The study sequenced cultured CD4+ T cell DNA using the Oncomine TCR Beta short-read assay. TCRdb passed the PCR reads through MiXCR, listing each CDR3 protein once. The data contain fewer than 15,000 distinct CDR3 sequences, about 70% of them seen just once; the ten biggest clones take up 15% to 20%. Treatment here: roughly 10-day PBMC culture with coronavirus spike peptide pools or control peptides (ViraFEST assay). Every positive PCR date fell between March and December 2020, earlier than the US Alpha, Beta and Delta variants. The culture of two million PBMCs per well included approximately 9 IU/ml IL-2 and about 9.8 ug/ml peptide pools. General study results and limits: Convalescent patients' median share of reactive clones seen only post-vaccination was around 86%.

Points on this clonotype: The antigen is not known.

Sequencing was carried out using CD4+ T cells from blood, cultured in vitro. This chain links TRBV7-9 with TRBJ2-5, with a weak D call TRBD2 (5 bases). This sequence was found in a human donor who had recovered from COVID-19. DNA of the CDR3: TGTGCCAGCAGCTTAGCCGGGGTACTGGCAGAGACCCAGTACTTC. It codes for CASSLAGVLAETQYF.